A selection of T cell receptor beta chains follows, all from one sample in a study of blood T cells in healthy people across ages. MiXCR was run by TCRdb on the 5' RACE reads, yielding one entry per CDR3 protein. The sample carries around 500,000 distinct CDR3 sequences, 40% to 55% recorded once. The sequenced sample consisted of blood. Source of these receptors: a man older than 75 in good health. Both conserved end residues are part of each CDR3. The order of the fields is J gene, V gene, clone size, D gene, CDR3 DNA, CDR3 protein. The D gene is left open where the match is weak. Only some rows state a clone size, as once, few, many or a class for expanded clones.

J gene: TRBJ2-5; V gene: TRBV10-2; clone size: NA; D gene: NA; CDR3 DNA: TGCGCCAGCACTCCTCTCCGCTCCCAAGAGACCCAGTACTTC; CDR3 protein: CASTPLRSQETQYF
J gene: TRBJ2-1; V gene: TRBV5-6; clone size: NA; D gene: TRBD2; CDR3 DNA: TGTGCCGGCAGCTCCGGCCCCAGGACTAGCGGTTATTACAATGGGCAGTTCTTC; CDR3 protein: CAGSSGPRTSGYYNGQFF
J gene: TRBJ2-7; V gene: TRBV10-3; clone size: NA; D gene: NA; CDR3 DNA: TGTGCCATCAGTGACCGGGGCCCCTACGAGCAGTACTTC; CDR3 protein: CAISDRGPYEQYF
J gene: TRBJ2-7; V gene: TRBV20-1; clone size: few; D gene: NA; CDR3 DNA: TGCAGTGGCCAGGAGGTGCCCTACGAGCAGTACTTC; CDR3 protein: CSGQEVPYEQYF
J gene: TRBJ2-3; V gene: TRBV7-2; clone size: NA; D gene: NA; CDR3 DNA: TGTGCCAGCAGCTTAGTAGGGAAGGAACCGCAGTATTTT; CDR3 protein: CASSLVGKEPQYF
J gene: TRBJ2-5; V gene: TRBV20-1; clone size: NA; D gene: NA; CDR3 DNA: TGCAGTGCTAGAGATCGCAGGGACCTAGGAGAAGAGACCCAGTACTTC; CDR3 protein: CSARDRRDLGEETQYF
J gene: TRBJ2-7; V gene: TRBV9; clone size: few; D gene: TRBD1; CDR3 DNA: TGTGCCAGCAGCATAGCCCCACAGGGGGTAGGGTACGAGCAGTACTTC; CDR3 protein: CASSIAPQGVGYEQYF
J gene: TRBJ1-2; V gene: TRBV11-2; clone size: few; D gene: TRBD1; CDR3 DNA: TGTGCCAGCAGCCCTTGGACCGGGACAGCATCGAAGGGCTACACCTTC; CDR3 protein: CASSPWTGTASKGYTF
J gene: TRBJ1-5; V gene: TRBV12-3/TRBV12-4; clone size: NA; D gene: TRBD1; CDR3 DNA: TGTGCCAGCAGCCCTCGGGACAGTAGCAATCAGCCCCAGCATTTT; CDR3 protein: CASSPRDSSNQPQHF
J gene: TRBJ2-1; V gene: TRBV5-5; clone size: few; D gene: NA; CDR3 DNA: TGTGCCAGCAGCTACGCTAACAATGAGCAGTTCTTC; CDR3 protein: CASSYANNEQFF
J gene: TRBJ1-2; V gene: TRBV3-1; clone size: NA; D gene: NA; CDR3 DNA: TGTGCCAGCAGCCCCGCGACAGACTATGTAGGCTACACCTTC; CDR3 protein: CASSPATDYVGYTF
J gene: TRBJ2-3; V gene: TRBV6-2/TRBV6-3; clone size: NA; D gene: NA; CDR3 DNA: TGTGCCAGCACTCAACGTTCAGATACGCAGTATTTT; CDR3 protein: CASTQRSDTQYF